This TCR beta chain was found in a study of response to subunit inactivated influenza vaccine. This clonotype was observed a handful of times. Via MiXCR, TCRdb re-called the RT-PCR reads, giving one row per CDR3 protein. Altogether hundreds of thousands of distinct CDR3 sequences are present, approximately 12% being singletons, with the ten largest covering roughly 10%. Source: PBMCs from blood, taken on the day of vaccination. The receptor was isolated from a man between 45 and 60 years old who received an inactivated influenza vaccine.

The CDR3 bases are TGCGCCAGCAGCTTGAGGGGGATGCAAGAGACCCAGTACTTC. It translates to CASSLRGMQETQYF. V usage is TRBV5-1 and J usage is TRBJ2-5; weak D call: TRBD1 (6 bases). The CDR3 is 14 residues long. Deletions cut 1 base from V and 2 bases from J, with 9 bases between. Looked up from germline, CDR1 is SGHRS and CDR2 is YFSETQ.